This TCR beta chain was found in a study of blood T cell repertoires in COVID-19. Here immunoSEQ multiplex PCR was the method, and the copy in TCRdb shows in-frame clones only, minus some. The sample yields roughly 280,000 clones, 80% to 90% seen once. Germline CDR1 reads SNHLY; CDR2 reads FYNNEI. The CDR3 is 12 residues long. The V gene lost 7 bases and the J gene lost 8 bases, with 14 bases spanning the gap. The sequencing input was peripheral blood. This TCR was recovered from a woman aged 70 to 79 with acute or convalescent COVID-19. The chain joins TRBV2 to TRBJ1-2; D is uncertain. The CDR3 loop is CASIRGGEGYTF. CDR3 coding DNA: TGTGCCAGCATTCGGGGAGGAGAAGGCTACACCTTC.